This T cell receptor (beta chain) came from a study of response to subunit inactivated influenza vaccine (dated by TCRdb to 2017 to 2018). For context, the study as a whole: The study used deep quantitative T cell receptor repertoire profiling to track responses to a trivalent subunit inactivated influenza vaccine. Study-wide conclusions, independent of this receptor: According to the authors, only a limited number of new T cells may be recruited by each seasonal influenza vaccination.

This clonotype was picked up a small number of times. Its antigen remains undetermined. The sample holds no much larger clone one base away, and base qualities are not on file. Libraries were built with RT-PCR. Sequencing relied on an Illumina HiSeq 2500. TCRdb reprocessing: public reads trimmed at Q25 with fastp, clones called with MiXCR, in-frame beta chains kept. A single entry per CDR3 protein holds the most common genes and DNA from its merged rows. In this sample the table shows approximately 700,000 distinct CDR3 sequences, roughly 14% of which occur a single time. The ten top clones hold 6.5% to 8.5% of the sample. Source: PBMCs from blood, taken about 14 days before vaccination. The TCR sequence derives from a man in his fifties or sixties who received an inactivated influenza vaccine. Donor details come from another sample of the same person, matched by shared clones.

The DNA sequence is TGTGCCAGCAGCTTGGAGGGCCGGTATACGCAGTATTTT. It encodes CASSLEGRYTQYF. Recombination joined TRBV5-5 with TRBJ2-3; confidence is insufficient to name the D gene. Sequences SGHKS (CDR1) and YYEKEE (CDR2) are obtained from the germline V gene (reference sequence). Reading from cysteine to phenylalanine, the CDR3 counts 13 amino acids. Just CDR3 DNA is preserved here, 39 bases in frame from base 1. A distance of 9 bases separates the germline ends of V and J, which lose 0 bases and 7 bases respectively.